These T cell receptor beta chains were read from a single sample in a study of blood T cell repertoires in COVID-19. Generated by immunoSEQ multiplex PCR, the TCRdb table keeps only in-frame clones and is missing some. The sample has around 130,000 clones; about four fifths are singletons. The sequenced sample was peripheral blood. These receptors all stem from a man in his thirties or forties with COVID-19, enrolled during active disease. CDR3s include the opening cysteine and the closing phenylalanine or tryptophan. Fields, in order: V gene, clone size, J gene, D gene, CDR3 protein, CDR3 DNA. A D gene is named only where the DNA matches it firmly. Part of the rows lack a size; the others show once, few, many or a class for expanded clones.

V gene: TRBV6-5; clone size: -; J gene: TRBJ1-5; D gene: -; CDR3 protein: CASQREGNQPQHF; CDR3 DNA: TGTGCCAGCCAGAGGGAAGGGAACCAGCCCCAGCATTTT
V gene: TRBV7-2; clone size: once; J gene: TRBJ2-1; D gene: TRBD1; CDR3 protein: CASSAWTGGDYDEQFF; CDR3 DNA: TGTGCCAGCTCAGCATGGACAGGGGGCGACTATGATGAGCAGTTCTTC
V gene: TRBV5-5; clone size: -; J gene: TRBJ1-2; D gene: TRBD1; CDR3 protein: CASSWTGGYGYTF; CDR3 DNA: TGTGCCAGCAGCTGGACAGGGGGCTATGGCTACACCTTC
V gene: TRBV19; clone size: -; J gene: TRBJ1-2; D gene: -; CDR3 protein: CASSSDDSSGYTF; CDR3 DNA: TGTGCCAGTAGTTCAGATGACAGTAGCGGCTACACCTTC
V gene: TRBV5-5; clone size: -; J gene: TRBJ1-1; D gene: -; CDR3 protein: CASSLGQMNTEAFF; CDR3 DNA: TGTGCCAGCAGCTTGGGGCAAATGAACACTGAAGCTTTCTTT
V gene: TRBV19; clone size: -; J gene: TRBJ1-2; D gene: TRBD1; CDR3 protein: CASSPTGVAYGYTF; CDR3 DNA: TGTGCCAGTAGTCCTACAGGGGTCGCCTATGGCTACACCTTC
V gene: TRBV15; clone size: -; J gene: TRBJ2-7; D gene: -; CDR3 protein: CATSRVDGTYEQYF; CDR3 DNA: TGTGCCACCAGCAGAGTGGACGGGACCTACGAGCAGTACTTC
V gene: TRBV30; clone size: -; J gene: TRBJ2-5; D gene: TRBD2; CDR3 protein: CAWAEGGKQETQYF; CDR3 DNA: TGTGCCTGGGCAGAGGGAGGGAAACAAGAGACCCAGTACTTC
V gene: TRBV2; clone size: -; J gene: TRBJ2-3; D gene: -; CDR3 protein: CASSALEGDTQYF; CDR3 DNA: TGTGCCAGCAGTGCCCTAGAGGGAGATACGCAGTATTTT
V gene: TRBV7-9; clone size: -; J gene: TRBJ1-3; D gene: -; CDR3 protein: CASSPRGGVSGNTIYF; CDR3 DNA: TGTGCCAGCAGCCCCCGAGGGGGGGTGTCTGGAAACACCATATATTTT
V gene: TRBV28; clone size: -; J gene: TRBJ2-3; D gene: TRBD2; CDR3 protein: CASSPGLGDTQYF; CDR3 DNA: TGTGCCAGCAGTCCGGGACTAGGGGATACGCAGTATTTT
V gene: TRBV28; clone size: -; J gene: TRBJ1-4; D gene: -; CDR3 protein: CASLGQSNEKLFF; CDR3 DNA: TGTGCCAGCCTCGGACAGAGTAATGAAAAACTGTTTTTT
V gene: TRBV28; clone size: -; J gene: TRBJ1-2; D gene: -; CDR3 protein: CASSLSGRPHYGYTF; CDR3 DNA: TGTGCCAGCAGTTTATCTGGCAGGCCCCACTATGGCTACACCTTC
V gene: TRBV30; clone size: -; J gene: TRBJ2-2; D gene: TRBD2; CDR3 protein: CAWRPGTTTGELFF; CDR3 DNA: TGTGCCTGGAGACCCGGGACTACGACCGGGGAGCTGTTTTTT
V gene: TRBV4-3; clone size: many; J gene: TRBJ1-4; D gene: -; CDR3 protein: CASSQDSTSGTNEKLFF; CDR3 DNA: TGCGCCAGCAGCCAAGATAGCACAAGTGGGACTAATGAAAAACTGTTTTTT
V gene: TRBV28; clone size: -; J gene: TRBJ2-3; D gene: TRBD2; CDR3 protein: CASSFSGRTDTQYF; CDR3 DNA: TGTGCCAGCAGTTTCAGCGGGAGGACAGATACGCAGTATTTT
V gene: TRBV28; clone size: -; J gene: TRBJ2-6; D gene: -; CDR3 protein: CASSFFSTGVGANVLTF; CDR3 DNA: TGTGCCAGCAGTTTCTTTTCAACCGGGGTGGGGGCCAACGTCCTGACTTTC
V gene: TRBV9; clone size: -; J gene: TRBJ1-5; D gene: -; CDR3 protein: CASSPRTDLNQPQHF; CDR3 DNA: TGTGCCAGCAGCCCGAGGACAGACTTGAATCAGCCCCAGCATTTT
V gene: TRBV28; clone size: -; J gene: TRBJ2-5; D gene: TRBD2; CDR3 protein: CATRGGETQYF; CDR3 DNA: TGTGCCACCCGGGGGGGAGAGACCCAGTACTTC
V gene: TRBV19; clone size: once; J gene: TRBJ1-1; D gene: -; CDR3 protein: CASSPGWSGNTEAFF; CDR3 DNA: TGTGCCAGTAGTCCGGGGTGGTCTGGCAACACTGAAGCTTTCTTT
V gene: TRBV19; clone size: -; J gene: TRBJ2-5; D gene: -; CDR3 protein: CATSFEVRGETQYF; CDR3 DNA: TGTGCCACCTCCTTTGAGGTCCGGGGGGAGACCCAGTACTTC
V gene: TRBV5-1; clone size: -; J gene: TRBJ1-2; D gene: -; CDR3 protein: CASSPGSGGGYTF; CDR3 DNA: TGCGCCAGCAGCCCGGGATCGGGAGGGGGCTACACCTTC
V gene: TRBV2; clone size: -; J gene: TRBJ2-5; D gene: -; CDR3 protein: CASSEFNEATQYF; CDR3 DNA: TGTGCCAGCAGTGAATTTAACGAGGCGACCCAGTACTTC
V gene: TRBV27; clone size: -; J gene: TRBJ1-1; D gene: -; CDR3 protein: CASSWGRTGTEAFF; CDR3 DNA: TGTGCCAGCAGTTGGGGCCGCACCGGCACTGAAGCTTTCTTT
V gene: TRBV7-8; clone size: -; J gene: TRBJ2-2; D gene: -; CDR3 protein: CASSLGLPDTGELFF; CDR3 DNA: TGTGCCAGCAGCTTGGGACTCCCTGACACCGGGGAGCTGTTTTTT
V gene: TRBV5-4; clone size: -; J gene: TRBJ2-2; D gene: -; CDR3 protein: CASSLSGASTGELFF; CDR3 DNA: TGTGCCAGCAGCTTGAGCGGCGCGTCCACCGGGGAGCTGTTTTTT
V gene: TRBV13; clone size: few; J gene: TRBJ1-4; D gene: -; CDR3 protein: CASSLSTGATNEKLFF; CDR3 DNA: TGTGCCAGCAGCCTGAGCACAGGAGCAACTAATGAAAAACTGTTTTTT